A single sample gave rise to the 30 T cell receptor beta chains below, sequenced in a study of Graves' ophthalmopathy and Graves' hyperthyroidism. RNA transcripts were the template, and TCR beta CDR3 regions were amplified from them. RT-PCR with HTBI primers came first, then second-round multiplex PCR. A single record per CDR3 protein comes from TCRdb applying MiXCR to the multiplex PCR reads. Among over a million distinct CDR3 sequences listed, around a third were seen once. Source material: peripheral blood or thyroid tissue (not recorded which). These receptors were taken from an adult man with Graves' hyperthyroidism.

This clonotype was seen many times. CDR3 sequence reads: CASSLDITSPLHF. The CDR3, as DNA: TGTGCCAGCAGCTTAGACATAACTTCACCCCTCCACTTT. The chain couples TRBV11-2 to TRBJ1-6, with D hard to call. This CDR3 is built from 13 residues. V was shortened by 0 bases and J by 9 bases, with 6 bases between the two germline ends. Germline lookup yields CDR1 SGHAT and CDR2 FQNNGV.

This chain uses TRBV11-2 with TRBJ2-5; 13 positions match TRBD2. CDR3 length equals 17 residues. The V segment lost 5 bases and the J segment 5 bases; nucleotides outside the gene matches: 11. Germline CDR1 reads SGHAT; CDR2 reads FQNNGV. CDR3 loop: CASSEPPGLAGLETQYF. The CDR3 nucleotides read TGTGCCAGCAGCGAACCTCCGGGACTAGCGGGATTGGAGACCCAGTACTTC. Looking up the rest from reference TRBV11-2 and TRBJ2-5 gives the full variable domain: EAGVAQSPRYKIIEKRQSVAFWCNPISGHATLYWYQQILGQGPKLLIQFQNNGVVDDSQLPKDRFSAERLKGVDSTLKIQPAKLEDSAVYLCASSEPPGLAGLETQYFGPGTRLLVL.

This clonotype has a handful of counts. V is TRBV29-1 and J is TRBJ2-6, with D uncertain. The CDR3 is made up of 13 amino acids. Trimming shortened V by 7 bases and J by 0 bases, and 7 bases separated the two germline ends. Looked up from germline, CDR1 is SQVTM and CDR2 is ANQGSEA. CDR3 in amino acids: CSAQHSGANVLTF. The CDR3 bases are TGCAGCGCCCAGCACTCTGGGGCCAACGTCCTGACTTTC.

To note about this clonotype: This may arise from a read error, as a much more abundant clone is one base away. The V and J genes are TRBV20-1 and TRBJ1-2; D is undetermined. Germline-derived CDR1 and CDR2 are DFQATT and SNEGSKA (reference sequence). The CDR3 totals 14 residues. The V and J ends lost 4 bases and 1 base respectively, with 13 bases between them. CDR3 bases: TGCAGTGCTACGGACGGAAAAAATAACTATGGCTACACCTTC. Its translation is CSATDGKNNYGYTF.

Turning to this clonotype: Germline and junction disagree at one end, which may indicate a read error. The chain has TRBV10-3 and TRBJ1-2, with a possible D match to TRBD1 (5 bases). This CDR3 region has 15 residues. Germline V gene lookup returns CDR1 ENHRY and CDR2 SYGVKD. The CDR3 nucleotides read TGTGCCAGCAGTGAGGCGGGACTAGCGGGAGATGGCTACACCTTC. Its translation is CASSEAGLAGDGYTF.

Comment on this clonotype: A much bigger clone sits one base away, suggesting this may be a read error. This chain joins TRBV5-1 and TRBJ2-5, with TRBD2 as a possible D gene (5 bases). CDR1 SGHRS and CDR2 YFSETQ come from the germline V gene. The CDR3 loop spans 15 amino acids. The CDR3 bases are TGTGCCGGCAGCTTGGAAGGGAGCAACCAAGAGACCCAGTACTTC. The encoded protein is CAGSLEGSNQETQYF.

The chain uses TRBV25-1 and TRBJ2-5; possible D gene TRBD1, 6 bases. Germline V lookup: CDR1 MGHDK, CDR2 SYGVNS. Trimming removed 4 bases from V and 6 bases from J, with 9 bases in between. The CDR3 extends over 12 amino acids. This chain's CDR3 is CASSADSQTQYF. In DNA form, the CDR3 reads TGTGCCAGCAGTGCGGACAGCCAGACCCAGTACTTC. The variable domain in full, with the rest retrieved from reference TRBV25-1 and TRBJ2-5, is EADIYQTPRYLVIGTGKKITLECSQTMGHDKMYWYQQDPGMELHLIHYSYGVNSTEKGDLSSESTVSRIRTEHFPLTLESARPSHTSQYLCASSADSQTQYFGPGTRLLVL.

This clonotype was observed many times. The chain couples TRBV12-3 or TRBV12-4 to TRBJ2-2, with D possibly matching TRBD2 (5 bases). Trimming removed 2 bases from V and 5 bases from J, with 21 bases in between. This CDR3 is built from 18 residues. CDR3 sequence (DNA): TGTGCCAGCAGTTTAAGTGTTGAGGGCAACCGTTGGACCGGGGAGCTGTTTTTT. Translation gives CASSLSVEGNRWTGELFF.

This clonotype occurred many times. The V and J genes are TRBV7-2 and TRBJ2-7; TRBD1 is a possible D gene (5 bases). This CDR3 is 14 amino acids long. The V end was cut by 8 bases, the J end by 0 bases, with 14 bases between. Germline V gives CDR1 SGHTA, CDR2 FQGNSA. DNA of the CDR3: TGTGCCAGCTCAAAAGGGGCGCACTCCTACGAGCAGTACTTC. This sequence encodes CASSKGAHSYEQYF.

The chain has TRBV30 and TRBJ2-7, with D tentatively TRBD2 (5 bases). Germline V CDR1 and CDR2: GTSNPN, SVGIG (reference sequence). The CDR3 totals 12 residues. V was clipped by 4 bases and J by 7 bases, with 14 bases between them. CDR3 region: CAWKTVRREQYF. The CDR3 nucleotides are TGTGCCTGGAAAACCGTGAGGAGGGAGCAGTACTTC.

This clonotype was seen only once. J is TRBJ2-7 and V is TRBV10-1; D unclear. With 8 bases removed from V and 3 bases from J, the gap between germline ends came to 11 bases. Germline CDR1 and CDR2: WNHNN and SYGVQD (reference sequence). This CDR3 is 12 amino acids long. CDR3 DNA sequence: TGCGCCAGCGTTGGTTTCGTCTACGAGCAGTACTTC. Protein product: CASVGFVYEQYF.

The V and J genes are TRBV7-9 and TRBJ1-2, with D perhaps matching TRBD1 (5 bases). V was cut by 8 bases and J by 2 bases, with 15 bases left in between. CDR1 and CDR2 from the germline V gene are SEHNR and FQNEAQ (reference sequence). The CDR3 is 14 amino acids. The CDR3 DNA reads as TGTGCCAGCGCCGAGTCACAGGCCAACTATGGCTACACCTTC. As protein: CASAESQANYGYTF.

A few counts support this clonotype. The rearrangement links TRBV6-2 or TRBV6-3 to TRBJ2-2, with D perhaps TRBD2 (6 bases). Between the trimmed V and J ends, which lost 4 bases and 5 bases, there was a span of 14 bases. Germline V CDR1 and CDR2: MNHEY, SVGEGT. The CDR3 spans 15 residues. For the CDR3, the DNA is TGTGCCAGCAGTTTTAATCGGGGGATTACCGGGGAGCTGTTTTTT. The encoded protein is CASSFNRGITGELFF.

Only one count was recorded for this clonotype. One end of the junction varies from germline; a read error may be responsible. The chain uses TRBV10-2 and TRBJ2-7, with 7 bases fitting TRBD1. Germline V gene sequence: CDR1 WSHSY, CDR2 SAAADI. The CDR3 runs 19 residues. CDR3 region: CASSEALLSTGFSSYEQYF. CDR3 DNA sequence: TGTGCCAGCAGTGAAGCGCTTCTTTCGACAGGGTTCAGCTCCTACGAGCAGTACTTC.

This clonotype was seen more than once but under ten times. The chain is built from TRBV30 and TRBJ1-2; 7 bases match TRBD1. CDR3 length: 11 amino acids. J gave up 6 bases and V 4 bases, and 2 bases lay outside the gene matches. CDR1 GTSNPN and CDR2 SVGIG come from the germline V gene (reference sequence). The CDR3 is CAWTTGNGYTF. Written as DNA, the CDR3 is TGTGCCTGGACGACAGGGAATGGCTACACCTTC.

This clonotype appeared a few times. The chain employs TRBV30 and TRBJ1-2; D is unresolved. Between the trimmed V and J ends, which lost 1 base and 6 bases, there was a span of 15 bases. Germline CDR1 GTSNPN, CDR2 SVGIG (reference sequence). The CDR3 has 14 residues. CDR3 in amino acids: CAWSARVVGNGYTF. The DNA for the CDR3 is TGTGCCTGGAGTGCCCGGGTCGTCGGCAATGGCTACACCTTC.

The rearrangement uses TRBV14 and TRBJ2-5; 11 bases fit TRBD2. The CDR3 extends over 17 amino acids. Trimming cost V 1 base and J 5 bases; bases outside gene matches: 9. CDR1 and CDR2 from the germline V gene are SGHDN and FVKESK. CDR3 loop: CASSQGLAGHQRETQYF. CDR3 DNA sequence: TGTGCCAGCAGCCAAGGACTAGCGGGACACCAACGGGAGACCCAGTACTTC.

As to this clonotype: Since a much larger clone is just one base distant, this may be a read error. The chain combines TRBV15 with TRBJ1-6; D remains ambiguous. Germline V gene sequence: CDR1 LNHNV, CDR2 YYDKDF (reference sequence). The CDR3 has 14 amino acids. Trimming took off 0 bases at V and 10 bases at J, with 10 bases between the two ends. The CDR3 is CATSRERVGSPLHF. The CDR3 DNA reads TGTGCCACCAGCAGAGAAAGGGTTGGCTCACCCCTCCACTTT.

The sample holds many counts of this clonotype. The rearrangement uses TRBV6-1 and TRBJ2-7; possibly TRBD2 for D (5 bases). CDR3 size: 12 residues. Germline V lookup: CDR1 MNHNS, CDR2 SASEGT. Trimming took off 3 bases at V and 3 bases at J, with 6 bases between the two ends. Written as DNA, the CDR3 is TGTGCCAGCAGTGACGGGGTCTACGAGCAGTACTTC. It specifies CASSDGVYEQYF.

Details on this clonotype: The CDR3 end shows no conserved phenylalanine or tryptophan, and so a read error is likely. The chain employs TRBV25-1 and TRBJ1-1; D not resolved. Germline V lookup: CDR1 MGHDK, CDR2 SYGVNS. V lost 5 bases to trimming and J lost 2 bases, with 6 bases between them. This CDR3 is 12 amino acids long. CDR3 region: CASSLGNTEAFL. In nucleotides, the CDR3 is TGTGCCAGCAGTTTAGGTAACACTGAAGCTTTCCTT.

This chain connects TRBV9 to TRBJ2-2; tentative D call: TRBD1 (5 bases). Germline CDR1 and CDR2: SGDLS and YYNGEE. The CDR3 consists of 13 residues. V dropped 5 bases and J dropped 4 bases, with 9 bases sitting between them. CDR3 residues: CASRAGSTGELFF. CDR3 DNA: TGTGCCAGCAGGGCAGGGTCCACCGGGGAGCTGTTTTTT.

The sample holds many counts of this clonotype. This rearrangement joins TRBV5-1 to TRBJ1-5; D perhaps matches TRBD1 (6 bases). Trimming stripped 4 bases from V and 8 bases from J, with 19 bases between. The germline V gene encodes CDR1 SGHRS and CDR2 YFSETQ. The length of the CDR3 is 15 residues. CDR3 DNA: TGCGCCAGCAGCCTTGGACAGTACGGGGCAGAGCCCCAGCATTTT. Its translation: CASSLGQYGAEPQHF.

This clonotype was detected ten times or more. DNA of the CDR3: TGCAGTGCTAATAGCGGGGGGTCACCCACCTACGAGCAGTACTTC. Residues: CSANSGGSPTYEQYF. The chain is built from TRBV20-1 and TRBJ2-7, with 10 bases aligning to TRBD2. Germline V CDR1 and CDR2: DFQATT, SNEGSKA (reference sequence). The V and J ends lost 4 bases and 2 bases, in that order; junction bases with no gene match: 8. CDR3 size: 15 residues.

The chain is built from TRBV2 and TRBJ2-7; tentative D call: TRBD2 (7 bases). Trimming took off 3 bases at V and 2 bases at J, with 14 bases between the two ends. CDR3 length equals 15 residues. Germline lookup yields CDR1 SNHLY and CDR2 FYNNEI. Written as DNA, the CDR3 is TGTGCCAGCAGTGAGGTCTCGGGGGGCCCCTACGAGCAGTACTTC. Translating it yields CASSEVSGGPYEQYF.

This rearrangement joins TRBV2 to TRBJ2-5; D call uncertain. Trimming removed 7 bases from V and 5 bases from J, with 14 bases in between. This CDR3 contains 13 residues. Germline V lookup: CDR1 SNHLY, CDR2 FYNNEI. CDR3 coding DNA: TGTGCCAGCAAGACCAGACAAATGGAGACCCAGTACTTC. Protein sequence: CASKTRQMETQYF. The whole variable domain, remainder taken from reference TRBV2 and TRBJ2-5, is EPEVTQTPSHQVTQMGQEVILRCVPISNHLYFYWYRQILGQKVEFLVSFYNNEISEKSEIFDDQFSVERPDGSNFTLKIRSTKLEDSAMYFCASKTRQMETQYFGPGTRLLVL.

This clonotype was seen at least ten times. The chain carries TRBV29-1 and TRBJ2-7; a weak D match, TRBD2 (5 bases). Per germline, CDR1 SQVTM and CDR2 ANQGSEA. This CDR3 has 11 residues. V was cut by 4 bases and J by 6 bases, with 10 bases left in between. CDR3 residues: CSVAEGGEQYF. The CDR3 DNA reads TGCAGCGTTGCTGAAGGAGGCGAGCAGTACTTC.

This clonotype was recorded at least ten times. The CDR3 sequence: CSATTSDRFNQPQHF. The DNA for the CDR3 is TGCAGTGCCACGACTTCGGACCGTTTCAATCAGCCCCAGCATTTT. This rearrangement joins TRBV20-1 to TRBJ1-5; the D is unclear. Looked up from germline, CDR1 is DFQATT and CDR2 is SNEGSKA (reference sequence). V lost 6 bases to trimming and J lost 3 bases, with 18 bases between them. The CDR3 runs 15 residues.

CDR3 sequence: CASSKRQEELFF. DNA for the CDR3: TGTGCCAGCAGCAAAAGACAGGAGGAGCTGTTTTTT. This chain links TRBV7-2 with TRBJ2-2, with a weak D call TRBD1 (6 bases). There are 12 residues in the CDR3. The germline CDR1 and CDR2 sequences are SGHTA and FQGNSA. The V end was cut by 5 bases, the J end by 10 bases, with 11 bases between.

This clonotype was observed many times. J is TRBJ2-3 and V is TRBV25-1, with TRBD1 identical over 8 bases. This CDR3 comprises 16 residues. V dropped 4 bases and J dropped 5; count of bases not matched to a gene: 11. Per the germline V gene, CDR1 is MGHDK and CDR2 is SYGVNS. As DNA, the CDR3 is TGTGCCAGCAGTGGGTCGGACAGGGTAGTTGGAGATACGCAGTATTTT. Translating it yields CASSGSDRVVGDTQYF.

The chain couples TRBV30 to TRBJ2-5; tentatively, D is TRBD1 (5 bases). The CDR3 has 13 amino acids. In germline, CDR1 is GTSNPN, CDR2 SVGIG (reference sequence). V lost 0 bases to trimming and J lost 3 bases, with 8 bases between them. The chain's CDR3 is CAWSVQAKETQYF. The CDR3 nucleotides read TGTGCCTGGAGTGTACAGGCGAAAGAGACCCAGTACTTC.